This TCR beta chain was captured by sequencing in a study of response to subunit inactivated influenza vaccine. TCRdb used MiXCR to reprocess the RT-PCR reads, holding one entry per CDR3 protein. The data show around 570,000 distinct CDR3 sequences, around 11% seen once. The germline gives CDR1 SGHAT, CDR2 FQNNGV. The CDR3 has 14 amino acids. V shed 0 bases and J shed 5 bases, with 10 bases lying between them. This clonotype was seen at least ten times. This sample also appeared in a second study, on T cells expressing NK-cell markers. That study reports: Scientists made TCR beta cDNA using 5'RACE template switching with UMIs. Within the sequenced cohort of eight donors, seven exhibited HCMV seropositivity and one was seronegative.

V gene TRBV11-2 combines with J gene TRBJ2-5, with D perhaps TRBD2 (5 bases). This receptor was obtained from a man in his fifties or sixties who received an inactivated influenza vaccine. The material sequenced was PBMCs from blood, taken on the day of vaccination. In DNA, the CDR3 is TGTGCCAGCAGCTTAGATCTGCGAGGGGAGACCCAGTACTTC. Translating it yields CASSLDLRGETQYF.